These 3 T cell receptor beta chains originate from one sample sequenced in a study of Graves' ophthalmopathy and Graves' hyperthyroidism. Amplified material comprised TCR beta CDR3 regions derived from RNA transcripts. Investigators did first-round RT-PCR with HTBI primers, then second-round multiplex PCR. From the multiplex PCR reads, TCRdb called clonotypes with MiXCR, one entry per CDR3 protein. The table includes 500,000 to 700,000 distinct CDR3 sequences, approximately 37% detected once. Specimen: peripheral blood or thyroid tissue (not recorded which). Every receptor here comes from an adult man with Graves' hyperthyroidism.

This clonotype was counted ten times or more. The chain has TRBV12-3 or TRBV12-4 and TRBJ2-2; the match to TRBD2 covers 8 bases. CDR3 length equals 14 residues. V shed 7 bases and J 1 base; nucleotides not matched to a gene: 2. The CDR3 bases are TGTGCCAGCAATCTAGCGGGGAACACCGGGGAGCTGTTTTTT. It encodes CASNLAGNTGELFF.

The V call is TRBV20-1, the J call TRBJ2-3, with 7 bases fitting TRBD2. Germline V gene lookup returns CDR1 DFQATT and CDR2 SNEGSKA (reference sequence). The J segment lost 2 bases and the V segment lost 6 bases, leaving 17 bases of the junction unmatched. CDR3 length: 17 amino acids. Here the CDR3 DNA reads TGCAGTGCAACGTCCCCCGGACTAGGACGAAACACAGATACGCAGTATTTT. It encodes CSATSPGLGRNTDTQYF.

This clonotype was observed at least ten times. This chain uses TRBV9 with TRBJ1-1; no firm D call. Per germline, CDR1 SGDLS and CDR2 YYNGEE. V was shortened by 0 bases and J by 2 bases, with 11 bases between the two germline ends. The CDR3 has 15 amino acids. CDR3 coding DNA: TGTGCCAGCAGCGTAGCCTCGGACCTTAACACTGAAGCTTTCTTT. It specifies CASSVASDLNTEAFF.